Shown below are 4 T cell receptor beta chains from a single sample sequenced in a study of T cells after yellow fever vaccination. Each CDR3 protein is one row after TCRdb ran MiXCR on the 5' RACE reads. The sample lists 320,000 or so distinct CDR3 sequences, approximately 8% seen once, with approximately 15% in the top ten. This specimen was PBMCs, taken approximately 40 days after the first yellow fever vaccination. The receptor source for this set is a man aged 18 to 35 who received the YFV17D yellow fever vaccine.

This clonotype turned up a few times. The rearrangement uses TRBV10-3 and TRBJ2-7, with 10 bases identical to TRBD1. Germline V gives CDR1 ENHRY, CDR2 SYGVKD. V lost 2 bases to trimming and J lost 4 bases; unmatched junction nucleotides: 5. There are 15 residues in the CDR3. CDR3 nucleotide sequence: TGTGCCATCAGTGAGCCGGACAGGGGGGGTTACGAGCAGTACTTC. Translating gives CAISEPDRGGYEQYF.

This clonotype was seen a handful of times. V and J are TRBV19 and TRBJ2-3; 8 nucleotides align to TRBD2. V shed 1 base and J 0 bases; nucleotides not matched to a gene: 3. The V gene's germline CDR1 is LNHDA and CDR2 SQIVND (reference sequence). The CDR3 is 16 amino acids. This CDR3 is CASSIGLAPSTDTQYF. The CDR3 bases are TGTGCCAGTAGTATAGGACTAGCGCCCAGCACAGATACGCAGTATTTT.

The rearrangement links TRBV10-3 to TRBJ2-6, with 9 bases matching TRBD1. The CDR3 sequence is 19 residues long. V was clipped by 3 bases and J by 0 bases; unmatched bases: 9. Germline CDR1 reads ENHRY; CDR2 reads SYGVKD. This CDR3 reads CAISDPTGTGHSGANVLTF. The CDR3 bases are TGTGCCATCAGTGACCCGACCGGGACAGGGCACTCTGGGGCCAACGTCCTGACTTTC.

This clonotype was observed a handful of times. The V and J genes are TRBV3-1 and TRBJ2-2, with D possibly matching TRBD2 (5 bases). The CDR3 is made up of 16 amino acids. V lost 0 bases, J lost 6 bases, and 14 bases lay in between. Germline V gives CDR1 LGHDT, CDR2 YNNKEL (reference sequence). This CDR3 reads CASSQDAGVLAGELFF. The CDR3, as DNA: TGTGCCAGCAGCCAAGATGCCGGGGTCCTAGCCGGGGAGCTGTTTTTT.